Listed here are 29 T cell receptor beta chains from one sample, sequenced in a study of cytomegalovirus exposure and HLA in healthy donors. The PCR used 60 Vbeta and 13 Jbeta primers. TCRdb keeps only in-frame clones here, not all; method: immunoSEQ multiplex PCR. In the table there are around 250,000 clones, about 80% of which are singletons. Sequencing input: PBMCs. These receptors were taken from an older woman in good health and CMV-seropositive.

The chain carries TRBV5-4 and TRBJ2-5, with a tentative D call TRBD2 (5 bases). CDR3 length equals 14 residues. CDR1 and CDR2 from the germline V gene are SGHNT and YYREEE (reference sequence). Trimming removed 3 bases from V and 2 bases from J, with 11 bases in between. The CDR3 is CASSSQDSQETQYF. CDR3 DNA sequence: TGTGCCAGCAGCTCTCAGGACTCTCAAGAGACCCAGTACTTC.

This clone was counted between two and nine times. The gene calls are TRBV7-2 and TRBJ2-6, with unresolved D. The CDR3 is 15 amino acids. From germline, CDR1 is SGHTA and CDR2 FQGNSA. Trimming removed 2 bases at V and 0 bases at J, with 5 bases between. CDR3 nucleotide sequence: TGTGCCAGCAGCTTACCCAACTCTGGGGCCAACGTCCTGACTTTC. This gives the protein CASSLPNSGANVLTF.

This clone was seen a few times. The V and J genes are TRBV7-9 and TRBJ2-3; D perhaps matches TRBD2 (6 bases). CDR1 and CDR2 from the germline V gene are SEHNR and FQNEAQ (reference sequence). The germline V and J ends were trimmed by 5 bases and 6 bases, with 18 bases remaining between them. The CDR3 is made up of 15 amino acids. CDR3 sequence reads: CASSPRSGGWDTQYF. CDR3 nucleotide sequence: TGTGCCAGCAGCCCGCGGTCCGGGGGTTGGGATACGCAGTATTTT.

The rearrangement uses TRBV27 and TRBJ2-7; D possibly corresponds to TRBD1 (5 bases). CDR3 size: 13 residues. V lost 7 bases, J lost 5 bases, and 15 bases lay in between. From germline, CDR1 is MNHEY and CDR2 SMNVEV (reference sequence). CDR3 DNA: TGTGCCAGCACAGACACAGGATACGACGAGCAGTACTTC. Translated, it gives CASTDTGYDEQYF.

This clone came up a few times. CDR3 nucleotides: TGTGCCAGCAGTTACAGGCAGGGGGCGATCTCAGATACGCAGTATTTT. Amino acid sequence: CASSYRQGAISDTQYF. This chain connects TRBV28 to TRBJ2-3, with 8 bases matching TRBD1. The CDR3 length is 16 residues. Germline loops: CDR1 MDHEN, CDR2 SYDVKM. J was trimmed by 4 bases and V by 4 bases; bases with no gene match: 10. Full variable domain (outside the CDR3, taken from reference TRBV28 and TRBJ2-3): DVKVTQSSRYLVKRTGEKVFLECVQDMDHENMFWYRQDPGLGLRLIYFSYDVKMKEKGDIPEGYSVSREKKERFSLILESASTNQTSMYLCASSYRQGAISDTQYFGPGTRLTVL.

This sequence joins TRBV5-4 and TRBJ2-3, with 12 bases fitting TRBD2. The CDR3 spans 15 residues. Germline V CDR1 and CDR2: SGHNT, YYREEE (reference sequence). The ends lost 4 bases at V and 7 bases at J; junction bases unmatched: 7. CDR3: CASSPGTSGPHTQYF. In DNA, the CDR3 is TGTGCCAGCAGCCCGGGGACTAGCGGGCCCCATACGCAGTATTTT.

The chain joins TRBV14 to TRBJ1-5; the match to TRBD1 covers 7 bases. Germline-derived CDR1 and CDR2 are SGHDN and FVKESK. The CDR3 runs to 15 residues. The V and J ends lost 4 bases and 3 bases, in that order; junction bases with no gene match: 6. CDR3 in DNA: TGTGCCAGCAGCCCCTCGGGACAGCACAATCAGCCCCAGCATTTT. Its translation is CASSPSGQHNQPQHF.

The CDR3 spells CASSLVARPRGGTEAFF. In DNA, the CDR3 is TGTGCCAGCAGCTTAGTGGCCCGTCCCCGCGGGGGCACTGAAGCTTTCTTT. The rearrangement links TRBV7-9 to TRBJ1-1; a weak D match, TRBD1 (5 bases). CDR1 and CDR2 (germline): SEHNR, FQNEAQ (reference sequence). This CDR3 contains 17 residues. Trimming cost V 1 base and J 4 bases, with 19 bases left between them.

V and J are TRBV30 and TRBJ2-3; 7 bases agree with TRBD2. CDR3 length: 15 residues. V gave up 2 bases and J gave up 1 base; unmatched junction bases: 6. Per germline, CDR1 GTSNPN and CDR2 SVGIG (reference sequence). As DNA, the CDR3 is TGTGCCTGGAGTCGGCTAGCGGTAGGCACAGATACGCAGTATTTT. Residues: CAWSRLAVGTDTQYF.

DNA for the CDR3: TGTGCCTGGAGTGTCCTCGGGATCCCTGGAAACACCATATATTTT. Its translation: CAWSVLGIPGNTIYF. V is TRBV30 and J is TRBJ1-3; no clear D. In germline, CDR1 is GTSNPN, CDR2 SVGIG (reference sequence). V was clipped by 0 bases and J by 2 bases, with 11 bases between them. The length of the CDR3 is 15 residues.

The rearrangement links TRBV7-8 to TRBJ2-5; TRBD1 agrees at 11 bases. The trim removed 5 bases at V and 4 bases at J, leaving 6 bases unmatched. Germline lookup yields CDR1 SGHVS and CDR2 FQNEAQ. The CDR3 has 15 residues. The CDR3 loop is CASSTDRGRGETQYF. DNA of the CDR3: TGTGCCAGCAGCACGGACAGGGGGCGGGGAGAGACCCAGTACTTC.

This chain joins TRBV6-5 and TRBJ2-7; D remains unclear. This CDR3 spans 13 amino acids. Germline assignment: CDR1 MNHEY and CDR2 SVGAGI. V lost 0 bases and J 4 bases, leaving 7 bases between the germline ends. CDR3 residues: CASSYSIGYEQYF. The DNA for the CDR3 is TGTGCCAGCAGTTACTCGATCGGTTACGAGCAGTACTTC.

The chain recombines TRBV5-1 with TRBJ2-3; 10 positions match TRBD2. With 5 bases clipped from V and 2 bases from J, the junction kept 5 bases outside the gene matches. There are 15 residues in the CDR3. Germline V gene data show CDR1 as SGHRS and CDR2 as YFSETQ. The DNA of the CDR3 is TGCGCCAGCAGTCCCGGGACTAGCGCCACAGATACGCAGTATTTT. It encodes CASSPGTSATDTQYF.

The rearrangement joins TRBV9 to TRBJ2-7; 11 bases align to TRBD2. Germline lookup yields CDR1 SGDLS and CDR2 YYNGEE. The J segment lost 4 bases and the V segment lost 2 bases, leaving 8 bases of the junction unmatched. This CDR3 contains 16 residues. The CDR3 spells CASSVAATSGIYEQYF. The CDR3, as DNA: TGTGCCAGCAGCGTCGCCGCGACTAGCGGGATATACGAGCAGTACTTC.

This chain links TRBV5-6 with TRBJ2-1; 8 nucleotides match TRBD2. Germline loops: CDR1 SGHDT, CDR2 YYEEEE. This CDR3 is built from 16 residues. V lost 4 bases to trimming and J lost 4 bases; unmatched junction nucleotides: 10. The DNA of the CDR3 is TGTGCCAGCAGCGAAGCAACTAGCGGAGGGTACAATGAGCAGTTCTTC. Protein: CASSEATSGGYNEQFF.

The rearrangement joins TRBV5-1 to TRBJ2-3; 7 nucleotides line up with TRBD1. From germline, CDR1 is SGHRS and CDR2 YFSETQ. The CDR3 runs 15 residues. The J segment lost 2 bases and the V segment lost 0 bases, leaving 3 bases of the junction unmatched. In DNA, the CDR3 is TGCGCCAGCAGCTTGGGGGGGACAGCCACAGATACGCAGTATTTT. Encoded protein: CASSLGGTATDTQYF.

This clone was recorded only once. The V and J genes are TRBV5-1 and TRBJ2-3; TRBD2 matches at 10 bases. Per the germline V gene, CDR1 is SGHRS and CDR2 is YFSETQ. Trimming took 2 bases from V and 4 from J; bases not matched to a gene: 13. The CDR3 is 18 residues long. Here the CDR3 reads CASSLQGRLAGAPDTQYF. CDR3 DNA sequence: TGCGCCAGCAGCTTACAGGGAAGGCTAGCGGGAGCACCAGATACGCAGTATTTT.

This chain joins TRBV28 and TRBJ1-1; TRBD1 aligns across 7 bases. Germline loops: CDR1 MDHEN, CDR2 SYDVKM. J was trimmed by 8 bases and V by 6 bases; bases with no gene match: 0. The CDR3 contains 10 residues. CDR3 sequence reads: CASRDREAFF. DNA of the CDR3: TGTGCCAGCAGGGACAGGGAAGCTTTCTTT. Full variable domain (missing parts from reference TRBV28 and TRBJ1-1): DVKVTQSSRYLVKRTGEKVFLECVQDMDHENMFWYRQDPGLGLRLIYFSYDVKMKEKGDIPEGYSVSREKKERFSLILESASTNQTSMYLCASRDREAFFGQGTRLTVV.

This clone was found a few times. The chain links TRBV5-1 to TRBJ1-3; D ambiguous. The ends were cut back, 4 bases at V and 0 bases at J, with 11 bases in the middle. This CDR3 has 15 amino acids. Germline CDR1 is SGHRS and CDR2 is YFSETQ. As DNA, the CDR3 is TGCGCCAGCAGCCCGGGGAGCCTCTCTGGAAACACCATATATTTT. Translating gives CASSPGSLSGNTIYF.

This rearrangement joins TRBV7-9 to TRBJ1-2, with 7 bases matching TRBD1. This CDR3 contains 14 residues. The V gene's germline CDR1 is SEHNR and CDR2 FQNEAQ (reference sequence). J lost 8 bases, V lost 4 bases, and 10 bases had no gene match. The CDR3 sequence is CASSYTGASLGYTF. CDR3 coding DNA: TGTGCCAGCAGCTACACAGGGGCTTCCTTGGGCTACACCTTC.

The rearrangement links TRBV7-9 to TRBJ1-5; a possible D gene is TRBD1 (6 bases). CDR1 is SEHNR and CDR2 is FQNEAQ in the germline V gene (reference sequence). This CDR3 has 17 residues. Trimming removed 1 base at V and 7 bases at J, with 20 bases between. CDR3 DNA sequence: TGTGCCAGCAGCTTAGTGGGCTCCAGCCGGACAGCCCAGCCCCAGCATTTT. Translating it yields CASSLVGSSRTAQPQHF.

This chain joins TRBV5-5 and TRBJ2-3; tentatively, D is TRBD1 (6 bases). The CDR3 covers 16 residues. V was trimmed by 3 bases and J by 0 bases, leaving 14 bases between them. The germline V gene has CDR1 SGHKS and CDR2 YYEKEE (reference sequence). In nucleotides, the CDR3 is TGTGCCAGCAGCTCCTTAGCGACAGGTAGCACAGATACGCAGTATTTT. It yields the protein CASSSLATGSTDTQYF.

This clone was counted once. Written as DNA, the CDR3 is TGTGCCAGCAGCTTAGGCCTCCGGGTCACCACAGATACGCAGTATTTT. Its protein is CASSLGLRVTTDTQYF. V usage is TRBV11-3 and J usage is TRBJ2-3; D call uncertain. Per the germline V gene, CDR1 is SGHNT and CDR2 is YENEEA. Between the trimmed V and J ends, which lost 1 base and 2 bases, there was a span of 13 bases. This CDR3 comprises 16 residues.

The CDR3, as DNA: TGTGCCAGCAGCCAAGATTTGGGACTCTCTGGAAACACCATATATTTT. Translating gives CASSQDLGLSGNTIYF. This sequence joins TRBV14 and TRBJ1-3; tentatively, D is TRBD1 (5 bases). The V end lost 0 bases, the J end lost 0 bases, and 9 bases lay between the germline ends. CDR1 is SGHDN and CDR2 is FVKESK in the germline V gene. The CDR3 extends over 16 amino acids. Variable domain in full (rest from reference TRBV14 and TRBJ1-3): EAGVTQFPSHSVIEKGQTVTLRCDPISGHDNLYWYRRVMGKEIKFLLHFVKESKQDESGMPNNRFLAERTGGTYSTLKVQPAELEDSGVYFCASSQDLGLSGNTIYFGEGSWLTVV.

This rearrangement joins TRBV5-6 to TRBJ2-7; tentative D call: TRBD2 (5 bases). CDR1 and CDR2 from the germline V gene are SGHDT and YYEEEE. This CDR3 region has 11 residues. V was shortened by 1 base and J by 7 bases, with 6 bases between the two germline ends. CDR3 sequence (DNA): TGTGCCAGCAGCTTGCCGGGGGAGCAGTACTTC. This encodes CASSLPGEQYF.

The chain carries TRBV18 and TRBJ2-1, with unresolved D. The CDR3 has 13 amino acids. V lost 1 base to trimming and J lost 4 bases, with 5 bases between them. Per germline, CDR1 KGHSH and CDR2 LQKENI. The DNA of the CDR3 is TGTGCCAGCTCACCACTTGAGTACAATGAGCAGTTCTTC. Translating gives CASSPLEYNEQFF. Supplemented by reference TRBV18 and TRBJ2-1, the full variable domain reads NAGVMQNPRHLVRRRGQEARLRCSPMKGHSHVYWYRQLPEEGLKFMVYLQKENIIDESGMPKERFSAEFPKEGPSILRIQQVVRGDSAAYFCASSPLEYNEQFFGPGTRLTVL.

CDR3 nucleotides: TGTGCCACCAATCCAGGGGGTAGGGACAGCGCACCCCCGAACACCGGGGAGCTGTTTTTT. Translated, it gives CATNPGGRDSAPPNTGELFF. The J gene is TRBJ2-2, the V gene TRBV15, with 7 bases that match TRBD1. The CDR3 extends over 20 amino acids. The trim removed 7 bases at V and 0 bases at J, leaving 20 bases unmatched. The germline V gene encodes CDR1 LNHNV and CDR2 YYDKDF (reference sequence).

This clone came up a few times. V is TRBV7-9 and J is TRBJ2-5, with D possibly TRBD1 on 6 matching bases. Germline CDR1 SEHNR, CDR2 FQNEAQ (reference sequence). The length of the CDR3 is 14 residues. Trimming left V 2 bases short and J 1 base short, with 8 bases between. The CDR3 nucleotides read TGTGCCAGCAGCTTACAAGGGGGCCAAGAGACCCAGTACTTC. As protein: CASSLQGGQETQYF.

The chain joins TRBV5-1 to TRBJ1-2, with 7 bases fitting TRBD1. CDR3 length: 13 residues. The V segment lost 7 bases and the J segment 4 bases; nucleotides outside the gene matches: 7. The V gene's germline CDR1 is SGHRS and CDR2 YFSETQ. The CDR3 here is CASRWDRGYGYTF. The CDR3 DNA follows: TGCGCCAGCCGGTGGGACAGAGGCTATGGCTACACCTTC.